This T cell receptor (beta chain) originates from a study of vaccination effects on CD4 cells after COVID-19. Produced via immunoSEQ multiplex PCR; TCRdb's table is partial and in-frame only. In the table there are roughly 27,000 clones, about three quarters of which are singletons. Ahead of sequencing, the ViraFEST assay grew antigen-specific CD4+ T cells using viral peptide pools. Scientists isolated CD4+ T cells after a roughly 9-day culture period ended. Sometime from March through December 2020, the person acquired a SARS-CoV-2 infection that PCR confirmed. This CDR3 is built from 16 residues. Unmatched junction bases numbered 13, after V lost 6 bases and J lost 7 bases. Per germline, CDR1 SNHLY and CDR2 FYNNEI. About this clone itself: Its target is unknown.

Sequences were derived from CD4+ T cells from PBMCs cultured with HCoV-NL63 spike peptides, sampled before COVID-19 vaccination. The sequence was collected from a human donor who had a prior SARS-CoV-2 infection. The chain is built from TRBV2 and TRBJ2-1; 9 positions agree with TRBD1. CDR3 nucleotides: TGTGCCAGCAGCCGTCGACAGGGGGAAGCAGGTAATGAGCAGTTCTTC. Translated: CASSRRQGEAGNEQFF.